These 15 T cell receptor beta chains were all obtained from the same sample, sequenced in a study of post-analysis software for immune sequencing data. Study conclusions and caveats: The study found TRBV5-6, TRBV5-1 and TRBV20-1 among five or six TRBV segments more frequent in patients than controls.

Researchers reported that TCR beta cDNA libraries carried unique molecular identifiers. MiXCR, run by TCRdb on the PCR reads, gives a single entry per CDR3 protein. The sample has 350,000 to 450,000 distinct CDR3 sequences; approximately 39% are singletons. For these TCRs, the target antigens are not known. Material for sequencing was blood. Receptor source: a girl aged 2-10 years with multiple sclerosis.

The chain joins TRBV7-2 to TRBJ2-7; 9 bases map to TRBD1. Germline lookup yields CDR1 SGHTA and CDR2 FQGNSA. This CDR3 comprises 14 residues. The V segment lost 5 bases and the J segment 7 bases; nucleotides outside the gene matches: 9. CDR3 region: CASSPNRGRGEQYF. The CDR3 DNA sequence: TGTGCCAGCAGCCCTAACAGGGGGCGAGGAGAGCAGTACTTC. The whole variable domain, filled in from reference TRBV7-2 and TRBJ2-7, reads GAGVSQSPSNKVTEKGKDVELRCDPISGHTALYWYRQSLGQGLEFLIYFQGNSAPDKSGLPSDRFSAERTGGSVSTLTIQRTQQEDSAVYLCASSPNRGRGEQYFGPGTRLTVT.

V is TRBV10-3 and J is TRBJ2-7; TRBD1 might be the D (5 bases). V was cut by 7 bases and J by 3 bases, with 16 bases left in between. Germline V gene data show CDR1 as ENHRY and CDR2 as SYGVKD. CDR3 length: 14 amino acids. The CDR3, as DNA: TGTGCCATCAAAGGAGCAGGGTCCAACTACGAGCAGTACTTC. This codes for CAIKGAGSNYEQYF.

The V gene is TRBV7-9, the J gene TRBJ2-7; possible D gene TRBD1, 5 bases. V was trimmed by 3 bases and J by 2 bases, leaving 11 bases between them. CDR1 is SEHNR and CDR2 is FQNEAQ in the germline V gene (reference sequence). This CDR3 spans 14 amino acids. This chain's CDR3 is CASSFVRTPYEQYF. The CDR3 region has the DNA TGTGCCAGCAGCTTTGTACGGACACCCTACGAGCAGTACTTC.

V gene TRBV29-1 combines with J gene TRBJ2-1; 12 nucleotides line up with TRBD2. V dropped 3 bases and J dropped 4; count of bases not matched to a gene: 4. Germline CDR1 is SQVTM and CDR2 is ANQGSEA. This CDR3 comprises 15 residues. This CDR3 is CSVEGTSGPYNEQFF. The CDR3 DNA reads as TGCAGCGTTGAGGGGACTAGCGGGCCATACAATGAGCAGTTCTTC.

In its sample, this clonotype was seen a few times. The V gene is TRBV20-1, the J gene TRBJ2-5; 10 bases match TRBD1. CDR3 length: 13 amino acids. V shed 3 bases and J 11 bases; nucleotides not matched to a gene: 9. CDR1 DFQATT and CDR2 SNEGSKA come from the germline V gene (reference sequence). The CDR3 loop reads CSARPDRGEEQYF. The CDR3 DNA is TGCAGTGCTAGGCCGGACAGGGGGGAAGAGCAGTACTTC.

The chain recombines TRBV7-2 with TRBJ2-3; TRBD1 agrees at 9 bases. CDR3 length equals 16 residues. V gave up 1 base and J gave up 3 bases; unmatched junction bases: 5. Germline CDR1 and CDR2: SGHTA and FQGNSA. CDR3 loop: CASSLVGTGLTDTQYF. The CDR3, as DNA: TGTGCCAGCAGCTTAGTGGGGACAGGGCTGACAGATACGCAGTATTTT.

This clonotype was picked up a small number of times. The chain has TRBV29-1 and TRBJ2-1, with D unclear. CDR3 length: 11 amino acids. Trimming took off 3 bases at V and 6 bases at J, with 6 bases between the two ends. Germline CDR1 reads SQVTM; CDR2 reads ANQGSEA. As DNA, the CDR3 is TGCAGCGTTGACACGAGCAATGAGCAGTTCTTC. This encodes CSVDTSNEQFF.

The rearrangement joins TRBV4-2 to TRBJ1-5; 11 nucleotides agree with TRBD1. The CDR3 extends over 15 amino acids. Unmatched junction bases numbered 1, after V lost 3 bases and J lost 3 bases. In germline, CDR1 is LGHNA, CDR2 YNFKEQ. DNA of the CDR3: TGTGCCAGCAGCCAGGACAGGGGGCTCAATCAGCCCCAGCATTTT. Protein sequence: CASSQDRGLNQPQHF.

The CDR3 reads CASSLVGGATEAFF. The CDR3 region has the DNA TGCGCCAGCAGCTTGGTCGGGGGCGCGACTGAAGCTTTCTTT. The chain links TRBV5-1 to TRBJ1-1; tentatively, D is TRBD1 (6 bases). Looked up from germline, CDR1 is SGHRS and CDR2 is YFSETQ. The germline V and J ends were trimmed by 0 bases and 5 bases, with 11 bases remaining between them. This CDR3 region has 14 residues.

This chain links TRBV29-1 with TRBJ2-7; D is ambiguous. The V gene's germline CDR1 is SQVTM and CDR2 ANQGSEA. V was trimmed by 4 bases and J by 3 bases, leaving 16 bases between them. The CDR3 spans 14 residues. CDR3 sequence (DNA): TGCAGCGTTGTATACGGATTGCTCCTCTACGAGCAGTACTTC. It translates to CSVVYGLLLYEQYF.

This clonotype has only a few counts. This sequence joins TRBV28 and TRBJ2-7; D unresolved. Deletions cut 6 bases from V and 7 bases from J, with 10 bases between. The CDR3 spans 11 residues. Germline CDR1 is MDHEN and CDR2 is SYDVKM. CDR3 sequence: CASSHSWEQYF. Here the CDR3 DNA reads TGTGCCAGCAGCCACTCCTGGGAGCAGTACTTC.

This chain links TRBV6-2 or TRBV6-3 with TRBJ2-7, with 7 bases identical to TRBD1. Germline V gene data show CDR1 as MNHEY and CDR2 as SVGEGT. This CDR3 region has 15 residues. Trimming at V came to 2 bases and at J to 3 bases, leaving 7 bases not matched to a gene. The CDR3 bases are TGTGCCAGCAGTTACCTCTTACCAGGGGGCTACGAGCAGTACTTC. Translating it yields CASSYLLPGGYEQYF.

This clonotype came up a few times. The CDR3 sequence: CSVESSYEQYF. As DNA, the CDR3 is TGCAGCGTTGAATCCAGTTACGAGCAGTACTTC. The chain carries TRBV29-1 and TRBJ2-7; the D is unclear. CDR3 length equals 11 residues. V was trimmed by 2 bases and J by 4 bases, leaving 6 bases between them. Germline assignment: CDR1 SQVTM and CDR2 ANQGSEA.

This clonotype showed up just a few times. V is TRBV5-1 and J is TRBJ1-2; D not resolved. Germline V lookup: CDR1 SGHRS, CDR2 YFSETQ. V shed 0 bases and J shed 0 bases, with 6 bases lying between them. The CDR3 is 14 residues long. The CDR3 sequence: CASSLARANYGYTF. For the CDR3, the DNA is TGCGCCAGCAGCTTGGCCCGGGCTAACTATGGCTACACCTTC.

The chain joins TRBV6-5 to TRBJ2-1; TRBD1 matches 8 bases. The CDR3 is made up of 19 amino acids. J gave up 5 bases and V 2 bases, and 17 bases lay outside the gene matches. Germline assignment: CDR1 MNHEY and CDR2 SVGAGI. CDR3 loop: CASSYPFSAGTGKDNEQFF. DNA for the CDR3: TGTGCCAGCAGTTACCCTTTTTCGGCCGGGACAGGCAAAGACAATGAGCAGTTCTTC.